This T cell receptor (beta chain) stems from a study of CD8+ T cells in alopecia areata. CDR3 length: 12 amino acids. CDR1 and CDR2 (germline): SEHNR, FQNEAQ (reference sequence). Trimming removed 3 bases at V and 5 bases at J, with 7 bases between. Regarding the study as a whole: The link between baseline CD8+ expansion and response remains uncertain with one nonresponder. Against the mouse data, patients shared TCRs less clearly, possibly for HLA reasons.

As concerns this clone: Antigen unknown.

Specified treatment: oral pan-JAK inhibitor, 5-10 mg twice daily. Individuals with alopecia areata gave both lesional scalp punch biopsies and peripheral blood for collection. It was cDNA, reverse transcribed from extracted RNA, that served as the sequencing template. Sequencing used immunoSEQ multiplex PCR; TCRdb keeps in-frame clones, though not all of them. This table has about 190,000 clones, roughly three fifths appearing once. This chain uses TRBV7-9 with TRBJ2-5, with D unclear. Here the sequenced sample was CD4+ T cells sorted from blood, taken at week 4, from a patient treated with tofacitinib. The clonotype was recovered from a human donor with alopecia areata. DNA of the CDR3: TGTGCCAGCAGCTTGCTTTCGGAGACCCAGTACTTC. This codes for CASSLLSETQYF. Together with reference TRBV7-9 and TRBJ2-5, the CDR3 gives the full variable domain: DTGVSQNPRHKITKRGQNVTFRCDPISEHNRLYWYRQTLGQGPEFLTYFQNEAQLEKSRLLSDRFSAERPKGSFSTLEIQRTEQGDSAMYLCASSLLSETQYFGPGTRLLVL.